Listed here are 7 T cell receptor beta chains from one sample, sequenced in a study of blood T cell repertoires in COVID-19. Libraries were prepared by immunoSEQ multiplex PCR; TCRdb keeps only in-frame clonotypes and omits some of them. The table lists approximately 260,000 clones, 85% to 95% of them singletons, with less than 2.5% in the top ten. The sequenced sample consisted of PBMCs or T cells enriched from blood (not recorded which). Receptors originate from a woman aged 18-29 years who had recovered from COVID-19.

The chain uses TRBV25-1 and TRBJ1-2; D not resolved. Trimming took 0 bases from V and 3 from J, leaving 14 bases between them. The germline CDR1 and CDR2 sequences are MGHDK and SYGVNS. CDR3 length equals 16 residues. The CDR3 coding sequence is TGTGCCAGCAGTGAATATGGCGGGGTGGGTGACTATGGCTACACCTTC. Translated, it gives CASSEYGGVGDYGYTF.

The chain uses TRBV7-9 and TRBJ1-5; D is uncertain. Trimming cost V 5 bases and J 2 bases, with 16 bases left between them. In germline, CDR1 is SEHNR, CDR2 FQNEAQ (reference sequence). The length of the CDR3 is 16 residues. CDR3 sequence reads: CASSPPGGAGNQPQHF. The DNA for the CDR3 is TGTGCCAGCAGCCCGCCGGGTGGAGCGGGCAATCAGCCCCAGCATTTT. Full variable domain (remainder filled in from reference TRBV7-9 and TRBJ1-5): DTGVSQNPRHKITKRGQNVTFRCDPISEHNRLYWYRQTLGQGPEFLTYFQNEAQLEKSRLLSDRFSAERPKGSFSTLEIQRTEQGDSAMYLCASSPPGGAGNQPQHFGDGTRLSIL.

The chain couples TRBV25-1 to TRBJ1-1, with 10 bases that match TRBD1. After removal of 5 bases from V and 1 base from J, the junction contained 10 bases not matched to a gene. The CDR3 consists of 17 residues. Germline V gives CDR1 MGHDK, CDR2 SYGVNS. Here the CDR3 DNA reads TGTGCCAGCAGTACTTGGACAGGGGGTAAACCGAACACTGAAGCTTTCTTT. Its translation is CASSTWTGGKPNTEAFF.

The chain is built from TRBV10-3 and TRBJ2-1, with a possible D match to TRBD2 (7 bases). The CDR3 totals 14 residues. Trimming pared 9 bases from V and 7 bases from J, leaving 19 bases between. Per germline, CDR1 ENHRY and CDR2 SYGVKD. CDR3 protein: CAIRGAGPQNEQFF. The CDR3 nucleotides are TGTGCCATTCGGGGGGCCGGCCCACAGAATGAGCAGTTCTTC.

The genes are TRBV7-9 and TRBJ2-6; no definite D call. The CDR3 has 14 amino acids. CDR1 and CDR2 (germline): SEHNR, FQNEAQ (reference sequence). Trimming removed 1 base from V and 4 bases from J, with 5 bases in between. The CDR3 region is CASSLGPGANVLTF. The DNA of the CDR3 is TGTGCCAGCAGCTTAGGGCCCGGGGCCAACGTCCTGACTTTC.

This chain joins TRBV2 and TRBJ2-3; 8 bases align to TRBD2. Germline trimming cut 0 bases from V and 5 bases from J; bases unmatched to any gene: 10. Germline assignment: CDR1 SNHLY and CDR2 FYNNEI. The CDR3 has 17 amino acids. The CDR3 loop is CASSEALGTSGGDTQYF. The CDR3 DNA is TGTGCCAGCAGTGAAGCGCTAGGGACAAGCGGGGGAGATACGCAGTATTTT.

The chain is built from TRBV29-1 and TRBJ2-6; D remains unclear. Deletions cut 5 bases from V and 0 bases from J, with 8 bases between. The CDR3 extends over 14 amino acids. Germline V gene data show CDR1 as SQVTM and CDR2 as ANQGSEA. The CDR3, as DNA: TGCAGCGTTCGAGTCCCCTCTGGGGCCAACGTCCTGACTTTC. Residues: CSVRVPSGANVLTF.